One T cell receptor (beta chain) is described in this entry. No cognate antigen has been identified for it. There are no base qualities to consult, and no much larger clone falls within one base. Stable hyperthyroidism was defined as no progression to ophthalmopathy within 18 months of follow-up. Hyperthyroidism patients were newly diagnosed, with disease duration under 2 months, and aged 18 to 65 years. Anyone with other autoimmune diseases, uncontrolled infections, pregnancy or lactation was excluded from the study. Clinical symptoms, serum thyroxine, TRAb, thyroid ultrasound and orbital computed tomography were used for diagnosis. PBMCs were isolated from about 9.2 ml of fresh peripheral blood by Ficoll-Paque density gradient centrifugation. Total RNA was extracted with Trizol reagent and quality-checked on an Agilent 2100 Bioanalyzer. The data stem from a study of Graves' ophthalmopathy and Graves' hyperthyroidism (dated by TCRdb to 2016 to 2019). Broadly, across the study: Peripheral blood was collected at initial diagnosis, prior to any treatment. The study used signatures of the TCR beta repertoire to tell Graves' ophthalmopathy apart from Graves' hyperthyroidism and to predict which patients would progress to ophthalmopathy. In total, 135 blood samples were TCR-sequenced: roughly 45 ophthalmopathy, roughly 80 hyperthyroidism and some 17 hyperthyroidism-to-ophthalmopathy patients. To explore V-J signatures that distinguish ophthalmopathy from hyperthyroidism, a discovery set of more than 90 patients was enrolled, made up of 40 to 45 with ophthalmopathy and roughly 55 with stable hyperthyroidism. An independent validation cohort was composed of 18 hyperthyroidism patients and 17 patients who later progressed from hyperthyroidism to ophthalmopathy. In six hyperthyroidism patients, the T-cell repertoire of thyroid tissue was compared with the T-cell repertoire of blood. Following sampling, methimazole starting at 30 mg daily was administered to hyperthyroidism patients, and high-dose intravenous methylprednisolone was administered to ophthalmopathy patients. Points the paper makes about the study in general: Most expanded thyroid clonotypes with frequency above 0.001 were also detected in blood, suggesting blood repertoires may reflect the thyroid immune response. No statistical method was used to predetermine the sample size, and group allocation was not hidden from the investigators. In validation, the model predicted ophthalmopathy progression with 70.59% sensitivity and roughly 72% specificity; more than ten predicted patients were CT-confirmed with GO in a median of 6.5 months. Ophthalmopathy was separated from stable hyperthyroidism by the 13-signature model with 85% to 90% sensitivity and less than 82% specificity in cross-validation and with 80%/75% in the test set.

There are 17 amino acids in the CDR3, from cysteine to phenylalanine inclusive. Only the CDR3 part of the read is kept: 51 bases, read in frame from the first base. Trimming accounts for 8 bases at V and 2 bases at J, while the number of junction bases matched to no gene is 11. TCR beta CDR3 regions were amplified from RNA transcripts for repertoire sequencing. The first round of RT-PCR was done with HTBI primers and the Qiagen OneStep RT-PCR kit, and was followed by a second round of multiplex PCR, then size selection and purification. Sequencing of the libraries was carried out on an Illumina HiSeq2000 in paired-end mode with 100 bp reads. In the source study's methods: SOAPnuke was used for read processing, and reads with adapters, uncalled bases, a mean Phred below 15, or no exact constant-primer or identifier match were discarded. High-quality paired reads were merged with COPE v1.2.5. Each unique nucleotide sequence was treated as a clonotype, and MiTCR v1.1 was used to align the clonotypes to the IMGT TRB V, D and J references. The analysis was limited to V-J combinations with a frequency above 0.0001, which together covered just over 98% of the repertoires. For each V-J combination, a TCR clonal expansion and chaos score was defined as F50 clonal expansion divided by the chaos observed in the TCRdist matrix. Welch's t-statistics and random forest were used to narrow the features down to 10 to 15 V-J combinations, which were then fed into a naive Bayes classifier. The similarity between thyroid and blood repertoires was quantified using the Morisita-Horn index. The raw public reads went through TCRdb reprocessing: fastp at Q25, MiXCR clone calling, in-frame beta chains kept. Rows with one shared CDR3 protein collapse into an entry with the most common genes and DNA. The V and J calls come from TCRdb's annotation, not from the publication. Counted in this sample were 300,000 to 400,000 distinct CDR3 sequences; about 18% of them appeared once. 2.4% of the sample is in the top ten clones.

The V gene is TRBV12-3 or TRBV12-4 and the J gene is TRBJ2-7, and 14 junctional nucleotides match TRBD2. The origin of this receptor is an adult woman with stable Graves' hyperthyroidism. Sample: peripheral blood. CDR3 reads: CASRRGLAGGKPYEQYF. The DNA is TGTGCCAGCCGTAGAGGACTAGCGGGAGGAAAACCCTACGAGCAGTACTTC.